This paragraph covers one T cell receptor (beta chain) sequence. Antigen: not known. This record belongs to a study of shared clonotypes between healthy human individuals. About the study: Used for every donor were three CD4 naive, three CD4 memory, two CD8 naive and one CD8 memory plate. Overall study findings and caveats: Naive CD4 clonotypes overlapped across several donors at approximately 5%. Clonotype sharing among donors was thought likely to change with sequencing depth.

Naive CD8 cells lacked CD45RO, underwent positive selection for CCR7 and left out terminally differentiated effector memory CD45RA+ cells. Nashville, Tennessee was home to all donors, who were Caucasian adults. Profiled with immunoSEQ multiplex PCR; TCRdb holds only in-frame clones, not every one. The table lists fewer than 800,000 clones, under 95% of them singletons, with approximately 24% in the top ten. The CDR3 runs to 13 residues. Trimming removed 3 bases at V and 6 bases at J, with 11 bases between. The germline gives CDR1 SGHDN, CDR2 FVKESK. The sequencing sample was made of naive CD8+ T cells sorted from blood. The chain joins TRBV14 to TRBJ1-1, with a possible D match to TRBD1 (5 bases). The sequence was obtained from a man in his thirties or forties in good health. CDR3 coding DNA: TGTGCCAGCAGCCATGGGACGGAGCCTGAAGCTTTCTTT. Translation: CASSHGTEPEAFF.